These 25 T cell receptor beta chains originate from one sample sequenced in a study of cytomegalovirus exposure and HLA in healthy donors (dated 2017 in TCRdb). Receptors were amplified or captured by the immunoSEQ multiplex PCR assay. A mixture of 60 forward primers for TCR Vbeta segments and 13 reverse primers for TCR Jbeta segments was used in the multiplex PCR. In TCRdb, the immuneACCESS table is reduced to in-frame sequences with V and J assigned. These tables do not hold every clone; where another copy was compared, an unresolved V gene accounts for under half, and the others remain unexplained. Counted in this sample were about 120,000 clones; more than 60% of them appeared once. The ten biggest clones cover 1.5% to 1.9% of the sample. Source material: PBMCs. These receptors were collected from a man younger than 35 in good health and CMV-seronegative.

J is TRBJ2-2 and V is TRBV5-6, with 10 bases that match TRBD2. The CDR3 is 17 amino acids. V was pared by 6 bases and J by 5 bases, with 13 bases of the junction left unmatched. CDR1 SGHDT and CDR2 YYEEEE come from the germline V gene. In DNA, the CDR3 is TGTGCCAGCACCCGACTAGCGGGCGGAATAGTTACCGGGGAGCTGTTTTTT. Its translation is CASTRLAGGIVTGELFF.

V and J are TRBV2 and TRBJ1-5; 10 bases match TRBD1. CDR3 length equals 15 residues. V lost 8 bases, J lost 7 bases, and 11 bases stayed unmatched. Germline V gene sequence: CDR1 SNHLY, CDR2 FYNNEI. DNA of the CDR3: TGTGCCAGCCGCCGGGACAGGGGTCGCCTCCAGCCCCAGCATTTT. It is translated as CASRRDRGRLQPQHF.

The chain uses TRBV19 and TRBJ1-2, with D possibly being TRBD1 (6 bases). V was clipped by 7 bases and J by 0 bases, with 18 bases between them. This CDR3 has 16 amino acids. Germline CDR1 reads LNHDA; CDR2 reads SQIVND (reference sequence). For the CDR3, the DNA is TGTGCCAGTACCCTGGGGGGGCGAGACTCTAACTATGGCTACACCTTC. Encoded protein: CASTLGGRDSNYGYTF.

The rearrangement joins TRBV9 to TRBJ1-1, with 8 bases that match TRBD1. This CDR3 contains 16 residues. Germline V CDR1 and CDR2: SGDLS, YYNGEE. V gave up 0 bases and J gave up 0 bases; unmatched junction bases: 4. CDR3 region: CASSVVDRVLNTEAFF. The DNA of the CDR3 is TGTGCCAGCAGCGTAGTGGACAGGGTATTGAACACTGAAGCTTTCTTT.

This clone was counted only a few times. This chain links TRBV6-1 with TRBJ1-4; weak D call: TRBD1 (5 bases). Trimming cost V 8 bases and J 0 bases, with 13 bases left between them. This CDR3 is built from 15 residues. Germline CDR1 is MNHNS and CDR2 is SASEGT. Written as DNA, the CDR3 is TGTGCCAGCGCTGGGGCTACGACAACTAATGAAAAACTGTTTTTT. This codes for CASAGATTTNEKLFF.

V usage is TRBV27 and J usage is TRBJ1-5, with D unclear. Germline-derived CDR1 and CDR2 are MNHEY and SMNVEV (reference sequence). The V and J ends lost 5 bases and 5 bases respectively, with 10 bases between them. This CDR3 is 13 amino acids long. The CDR3 bases are TGTGCCAGCAGTAGGCGGGAGCATCAGCCCCAGCATTTT. Translated, it gives CASSRREHQPQHF.

The chain employs TRBV5-1 and TRBJ2-5, with TRBD2 matching over 8 bases. The assigned J gene may be wrong: the sequence end matches TRBJ2-7 better. This CDR3 is built from 15 residues. CDR1 is SGHRS and CDR2 is YFSETQ in the germline V gene. The CDR3: CASSLAEREKHEQYF. The CDR3 coding sequence is TGCGCCAGCAGCTTGGCCGAGCGGGAGAAGCACGAGCAGTACTTC.

This chain uses TRBV30 with TRBJ2-1; TRBD2 matches 7 bases. Germline CDR1 and CDR2: GTSNPN and SVGIG (reference sequence). J was trimmed by 14 bases and V by 0 bases; bases with no gene match: 7. This CDR3 is built from 12 residues. This CDR3 is CAWSVSGSGKFF. As DNA, the CDR3 is TGTGCCTGGAGTGTCTCTGGGAGCGGGAAGTTCTTC. Variable domain in full (rest from reference TRBV30 and TRBJ2-1): SQTIHQWPATLVQPVGSPLSLECTVEGTSNPNLYWYRQAAGRGLQLLFYSVGIGQISSEVPQNLSASRPQDRQFILSSKKLLLSDSGFYLCAWSVSGSGKFFGPGTRLTVL.

This chain joins TRBV5-4 and TRBJ2-7; tentatively, D is TRBD2 (6 bases). V was clipped by 7 bases and J by 2 bases, with 13 bases between them. The CDR3 is 13 amino acids. Germline V lookup: CDR1 SGHNT, CDR2 YYREEE (reference sequence). The CDR3 region is CASARAGTYEQYF. CDR3 bases: TGTGCCAGCGCGAGGGCGGGGACCTACGAGCAGTACTTC. Full variable domain (rest looked up from reference TRBV5-4 and TRBJ2-7): ETGVTQSPTHLIKTRGQQVTLRCSSQSGHNTVSWYQQALGQGPQFIFQYYREEENGRGNFPPRFSGLQFPNYSSELNVNALELDDSALYLCASARAGTYEQYFGPGTRLTVT.

This clone appeared a few times. This chain joins TRBV6-5 and TRBJ1-4; 7 bases match TRBD1. The CDR3 spans 15 residues. The V segment lost 0 bases and the J segment 8 bases; nucleotides outside the gene matches: 6. CDR1 MNHEY and CDR2 SVGAGI come from the germline V gene. CDR3 region: CASSYSGGGREKLFF. CDR3 bases: TGTGCCAGCAGTTACTCAGGGGGCGGGCGAGAAAAACTGTTTTTT.

This chain connects TRBV19 to TRBJ1-1, with a possible D match to TRBD1 (5 bases). Trimming left V 0 bases short and J 4 bases short, with 12 bases between. Per the germline V gene, CDR1 is LNHDA and CDR2 is SQIVND (reference sequence). This CDR3 comprises 15 residues. CDR3 sequence reads: CASSIEGVMGTEAFF. CDR3 in DNA: TGTGCCAGTAGTATAGAAGGGGTGATGGGCACTGAAGCTTTCTTT.

In its sample, this clone was seen once. J is TRBJ2-3 and V is TRBV2, with 10 bases that match TRBD2. The germline gives CDR1 SNHLY, CDR2 FYNNEI. The CDR3 extends over 19 amino acids. Trimming cost V 6 bases and J 4 bases; bases outside gene matches: 19. The CDR3: CASRGENWALAGSADTQYF. The CDR3 DNA follows: TGTGCCAGCAGGGGGGAAAATTGGGCACTAGCGGGAAGCGCAGATACGCAGTATTTT.

The chain recombines TRBV7-8 with TRBJ2-7; possibly TRBD1 for D (6 bases). Germline CDR1 reads SGHVS; CDR2 reads FQNEAQ. V was clipped by 5 bases and J by 7 bases, with 24 bases between them. The CDR3 sequence is 16 residues long. The CDR3 protein is CASSLVGRGPEKEQYF. CDR3 DNA sequence: TGTGCCAGCAGCCTCGTGGGCAGGGGCCCCGAAAAGGAGCAGTACTTC.

The V and J genes are TRBV2 and TRBJ2-3, with TRBD2 matching over 14 bases. The CDR3 length is 16 residues. V was pared by 4 bases and J by 5 bases, with 5 bases of the junction left unmatched. CDR1 SNHLY and CDR2 FYNNEI come from the germline V gene. CDR3 in amino acids: CASSVTSGGALDTQYF. The DNA of the CDR3 is TGTGCCAGCAGTGTGACTAGCGGGGGGGCATTAGATACGCAGTATTTT.

The chain uses TRBV19 and TRBJ2-7, with 9 bases lining up with TRBD2. CDR1 LNHDA and CDR2 SQIVND come from the germline V gene (reference sequence). CDR3 size: 17 residues. The V gene end was trimmed by 4 bases and the J gene end by 2 bases; junction bases not matched to a gene: 12. The CDR3 loop reads CASSTASGVSTPYEQYF. The CDR3 coding sequence is TGTGCCAGTAGTACGGCTAGCGGGGTCTCTACCCCCTACGAGCAGTACTTC. Together with reference TRBV19 and TRBJ2-7, the CDR3 gives the full variable domain: DGGITQSPKYLFRKEGQNVTLSCEQNLNHDAMYWYRQDPGQGLRLIYYSQIVNDFQKGDIAEGYSVSREKKESFPLTVTSAQKNPTAFYLCASSTASGVSTPYEQYFGPGTRLTVT.

The J gene is TRBJ1-2, the V gene TRBV28, with 8 bases that match TRBD1. The CDR3 is 14 amino acids. Losses at the gene ends were 5 bases for V and 5 bases for J; bases not matched to a gene: 7. The germline V gene has CDR1 MDHEN and CDR2 SYDVKM. CDR3 DNA: TGTGCCAGCAGTCGACAGGGGAGAGGGTATGGCTACACCTTC. Translating it yields CASSRQGRGYGYTF.

The chain combines TRBV6-5 with TRBJ2-5, with 12 bases fitting TRBD2. The V and J ends lost 4 bases and 6 bases, in that order; junction bases with no gene match: 9. The CDR3 spans 16 residues. Germline V gives CDR1 MNHEY, CDR2 SVGAGI. This chain's CDR3 is CASSSSTSGGGKTQYF. CDR3 sequence (DNA): TGTGCCAGCAGTTCCTCGACTAGCGGGGGTGGAAAGACCCAGTACTTC.

V and J are TRBV5-4 and TRBJ2-7, with 8 bases matching TRBD1. This CDR3 is built from 16 residues. Per the germline V gene, CDR1 is SGHNT and CDR2 is YYREEE (reference sequence). V lost 4 bases and J lost 4; bases outside the gene matches: 13. The CDR3 coding sequence is TGTGCCAGCAGCACCAGCCTCGGACAGGGACGGTACGAGCAGTACTTC. The encoded protein is CASSTSLGQGRYEQYF. Based on the CDR3 plus reference TRBV5-4 and TRBJ2-7, the full variable domain is ETGVTQSPTHLIKTRGQQVTLRCSSQSGHNTVSWYQQALGQGPQFIFQYYREEENGRGNFPPRFSGLQFPNYSSELNVNALELDDSALYLCASSTSLGQGRYEQYFGPGTRLTVT.

This rearrangement joins TRBV29-1 to TRBJ1-1, with D maybe TRBD1 (5 bases). Germline assignment: CDR1 SQVTM and CDR2 ANQGSEA. The CDR3 runs 12 residues. Trimming stripped 5 bases from V and 2 bases from J, with 9 bases between. CDR3 protein: CSVQTANTEAFF. CDR3 sequence (DNA): TGCAGCGTTCAGACAGCAAACACTGAAGCTTTCTTT.

This chain links TRBV6-5 with TRBJ1-6; 10 positions match TRBD1. J gave up 11 bases and V 6 bases, and 4 bases lay outside the gene matches. The germline V gene encodes CDR1 MNHEY and CDR2 SVGAGI. There are 13 residues in the CDR3. For the CDR3, the DNA is TGTGCCAGCAGACCCGGGACAGGGGCACCCCTCCACTTT. Encoded protein: CASRPGTGAPLHF.

The genes are TRBV4-3 and TRBJ1-1, with 7 bases matching TRBD1. The germline gives CDR1 LGHNA, CDR2 YSLEER. V was clipped by 0 bases and J by 5 bases; unmatched bases: 12. CDR3 length: 17 residues. The CDR3 reads CASSQEGRGQYATEAFF. The CDR3 DNA follows: TGCGCCAGCAGCCAAGAAGGACGGGGACAGTACGCGACTGAAGCTTTCTTT.

The chain carries TRBV2 and TRBJ2-7; D perhaps matches TRBD2 (6 bases). V was clipped by 3 bases and J by 0 bases, with 9 bases between them. The CDR3 consists of 14 residues. Looked up from germline, CDR1 is SNHLY and CDR2 is FYNNEI. This CDR3 reads CASSEGLLSYEQYF. CDR3 bases: TGTGCCAGCAGTGAGGGACTCCTCTCCTACGAGCAGTACTTC.

J is TRBJ2-2 and V is TRBV4-2, with D possibly matching TRBD1 (5 bases). Germline V CDR1 and CDR2: LGHNA, YNFKEQ. The CDR3 spans 16 residues. The ends were cut back, 3 bases at V and 2 bases at J, with 13 bases in the middle. This chain's CDR3 is CASSQARTTNTGELFF. CDR3 DNA: TGTGCCAGCAGCCAGGCAAGGACAACCAACACCGGGGAGCTGTTTTTT.

The rearrangement uses TRBV28 and TRBJ2-2; 10 nucleotides match TRBD2. Germline CDR1 and CDR2: MDHEN and SYDVKM. Unmatched junction bases numbered 7, after V lost 10 bases and J lost 5 bases. The CDR3 runs to 14 residues. CDR3 amino acids: CAISLAGWTGELFF. DNA for the CDR3: TGTGCCATATCACTAGCGGGGTGGACCGGGGAGCTGTTTTTT.

This clone appeared once. The V call is TRBV6-1, the J call TRBJ2-7; D is perhaps TRBD1 (6 bases). This CDR3 has 14 amino acids. Trimming pared 6 bases from V and 3 bases from J, leaving 15 bases between. Germline CDR1 reads MNHNS; CDR2 reads SASEGT. This CDR3 is CASRSGQTNYEQYF. DNA of the CDR3: TGTGCCAGCAGATCAGGACAGACCAACTACGAGCAGTACTTC.